The source of this TCR beta chain is a study of blood T cell repertoires in COVID-19. Looking at the study overall: Spain, Italy and the United States supplied samples that represented acute and convalescent COVID-19. The cDNA or gDNA used as material had been derived from T cells, B-cell-depleted T cells, or PBMCs.

In the authors' methods: Estimation of nucleated cell counts relied on the amplification of reference gene primers. Clones were sequenced by immunoSEQ multiplex PCR, and TCRdb holds only the in-frame ones, with some missing. V, J and clone size are those of that table, while D and trimming were read from the DNA. The data contain around 150,000 clones, around nine tenths of them singletons. The V segment lost 5 bases and the J segment 10 bases; nucleotides outside the gene matches: 8. Looked up from germline, CDR1 is MDHEN and CDR2 is SYDVKM. The CDR3 has 16 residues. This clone has a handful of counts.

The source of this sequence is a woman between 65 and 79 years old with COVID-19, enrolled during active disease. The material sequenced was peripheral blood. The chain has TRBV28 and TRBJ2-1, with 16 bases matching TRBD2. CDR3 amino acids: CASSTGTSGGAWEQFF. In DNA, the CDR3 is TGTGCCAGCAGTACCGGGACTAGCGGGGGGGCCTGGGAGCAGTTCTTC.